The count of the clone carrying this TCR beta chain is one. This sample was taken from a study of blood T cell repertoires in COVID-19. The protocol was immunoSEQ multiplex PCR, while the TCRdb copy is restricted to in-frame clones and leaves out a portion. The table shows around 200,000 clones, with around 88% occurring only once. Participant-given clinical history determined each cohort assignment. CDR1 is ENHRY and CDR2 is SYGVKD in the germline V gene. The CDR3 covers 13 residues. The junction had 4 bases not matched to a gene; V was cut back by 7 bases and J by 4 bases. The rearrangement links TRBV10-3 to TRBJ1-3; 7 positions agree with TRBD1. The sequenced material came from PBMCs or T cells enriched from blood (not recorded which). The TCR comes from a woman aged 30 to 39 who had been exposed to COVID-19. The CDR3 spells CAITQTGGNTIYF. For the CDR3, the DNA is TGTGCCATCACCCAGACAGGGGGAAACACCATATATTTT.